The 5 T cell receptor beta chains below come from one sample, sequenced in a study of stem cell transplantation in POMP-related autoinflammatory disease. TCRdb's table, derived via immunoSEQ multiplex PCR, lists solely in-frame clones and lacks some. The data show approximately 65,000 clones, approximately 91% seen once. The source material was CD4+ T cells from PBMCs, sampled after stem cell transplantation. These receptor sequences come from a human patient with POMP-related autoinflammation and immune dysregulation (PRAID). These T cells may partly come from the graft donor.

The J gene is TRBJ1-2, the V gene TRBV5-5, with D hard to call. This CDR3 has 15 residues. Germline CDR1 SGHKS, CDR2 YYEKEE (reference sequence). Trimming cost V 0 bases and J 4 bases, with 13 bases left between them. The CDR3 spells CASSLGVDPSYGYTF. DNA for the CDR3: TGTGCCAGCAGCTTGGGGGTGGACCCGAGCTATGGCTACACCTTC.

The chain recombines TRBV18 with TRBJ2-3; TRBD2 matches 15 bases. V gave up 3 bases and J gave up 0 bases; unmatched junction bases: 1. From germline, CDR1 is KGHSH and CDR2 LQKENI. The CDR3 is 17 amino acids. The CDR3: CASSPGLAGGSTDTQYF. CDR3 nucleotide sequence: TGTGCCAGCTCACCCGGACTAGCGGGGGGGAGCACAGATACGCAGTATTTT.

V gene TRBV9 combines with J gene TRBJ2-2; D gene uncertain. Trimming left V 6 bases short and J 6 bases short, with 9 bases between. Germline V gives CDR1 SGDLS, CDR2 YYNGEE. This CDR3 has 12 residues. In DNA, the CDR3 is TGTGCCAGCACCCGGTCCTCCGGGGAGCTGTTTTTT. This gives the protein CASTRSSGELFF.

CDR3 loop: CASSLNHHRAETQYF. CDR3 sequence (DNA): TGTGCCAGCAGCTTAAATCATCACAGGGCAGAGACCCAGTACTTC. The V gene is TRBV7-6, the J gene TRBJ2-5; TRBD1 might be the D (6 bases). Trimming pared 2 bases from V and 4 bases from J, leaving 14 bases between. Germline V gene data show CDR1 as SGHVS and CDR2 as FNYEAQ. The CDR3 covers 15 residues.

This chain uses TRBV10-3 with TRBJ2-4; D may be TRBD1 (6 bases). The V gene lost 0 bases and the J gene lost 1 base, with 10 bases spanning the gap. The CDR3 has 16 amino acids. Germline V gene lookup returns CDR1 ENHRY and CDR2 SYGVKD. The CDR3 region is CAISESPGAAKNIQYF. CDR3 in DNA: TGTGCCATCAGTGAGTCCCCAGGGGCGGCCAAAAACATTCAGTACTTC.